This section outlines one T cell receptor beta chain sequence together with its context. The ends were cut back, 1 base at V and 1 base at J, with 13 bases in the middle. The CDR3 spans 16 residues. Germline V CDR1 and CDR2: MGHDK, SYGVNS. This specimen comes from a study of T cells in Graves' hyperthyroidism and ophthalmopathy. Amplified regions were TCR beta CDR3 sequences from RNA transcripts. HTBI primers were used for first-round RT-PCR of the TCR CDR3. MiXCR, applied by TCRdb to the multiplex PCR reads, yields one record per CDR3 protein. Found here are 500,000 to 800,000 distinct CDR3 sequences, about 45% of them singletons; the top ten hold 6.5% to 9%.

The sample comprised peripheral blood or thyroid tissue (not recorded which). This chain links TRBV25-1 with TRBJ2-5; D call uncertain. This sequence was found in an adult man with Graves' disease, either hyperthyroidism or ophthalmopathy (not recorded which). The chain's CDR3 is CASSEWAACSQETQYF. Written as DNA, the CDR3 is TGTGCCAGCAGTGAATGGGCGGCATGTTCCCAAGAGACCCAGTACTTC.